These 21 T cell receptor beta chains originate from one sample sequenced in a study of cytotoxic CD8 clonotypes in ibrutinib-treated CLL. Assay: immunoSEQ multiplex PCR; the TCRdb copy retains only in-frame clones and omits some. This table has some 200,000 clones, about 72% appearing once. This sample comprised PBMCs, obtained after 24 months of ibrutinib treatment. All receptors derive from a human donor with chronic lymphocytic leukemia.

The gene calls are TRBV5-1 and TRBJ1-2; maybe TRBD1 (6 bases). Germline-derived CDR1 and CDR2 are SGHRS and YFSETQ. This CDR3 comprises 17 residues. Trimming took 0 bases from V and 3 from J, leaving 18 bases between them. CDR3 sequence reads: CASSLVHQGRNYYGYTF. Here the CDR3 DNA reads TGCGCCAGCAGCTTGGTCCACCAGGGGAGAAACTACTATGGCTACACCTTC.

This rearrangement joins TRBV4-2 to TRBJ2-7; 8 positions agree with TRBD1. Losses at the gene ends were 4 bases for V and 2 bases for J; bases not matched to a gene: 7. The V gene's germline CDR1 is LGHNA and CDR2 YNFKEQ. The CDR3 extends over 15 amino acids. CDR3 sequence reads: CASSLTGTGAYEQYF. The CDR3 nucleotides are TGTGCCAGCAGCCTTACCGGGACAGGAGCCTACGAGCAGTACTTC.

The V gene is TRBV7-9, the J gene TRBJ2-2; D is ambiguous. The CDR3 has 15 amino acids. V lost 1 base and J 3 bases, leaving 9 bases between the germline ends. Germline CDR1 SEHNR, CDR2 FQNEAQ (reference sequence). CDR3 coding DNA: TGTGCCAGCAGCTTAGATAGCCCGGACACCGGGGAGCTGTTTTTT. It translates to CASSLDSPDTGELFF.

J is TRBJ2-7 and V is TRBV11-3; maybe TRBD1 (6 bases). This CDR3 is built from 14 residues. From germline, CDR1 is SGHNT and CDR2 YENEEA. The V end lost 4 bases, the J end lost 2 bases, and 12 bases lay between the germline ends. CDR3 residues: CASSSRDNPYEQYF. The CDR3 nucleotides are TGTGCCAGCAGCTCGAGGGACAACCCCTACGAGCAGTACTTC.

V gene TRBV7-2 combines with J gene TRBJ2-7; 14 positions agree with TRBD2. The length of the CDR3 is 18 residues. V trimming: 4 bases; J trimming: 0 bases; junction bases outside the gene matches: 8. Germline CDR1 and CDR2: SGHTA and FQGNSA. Written as DNA, the CDR3 is TGTGCCAGCAGCTACATCGAAGGGACTAGCGGGAGCTCCTACGAGCAGTACTTC. It encodes CASSYIEGTSGSSYEQYF. The whole variable domain, remainder taken from reference TRBV7-2 and TRBJ2-7, is GAGVSQSPSNKVTEKGKDVELRCDPISGHTALYWYRQSLGQGLEFLIYFQGNSAPDKSGLPSDRFSAERTGGSVSTLTIQRTQQEDSAVYLCASSYIEGTSGSSYEQYFGPGTRLTVT.

This clone was recorded a few times. The gene calls are TRBV7-2 and TRBJ1-5, with 7 positions matching TRBD1. Germline values: CDR1 SGHTA, CDR2 FQGNSA. The CDR3 extends over 14 amino acids. The J segment lost 4 bases and the V segment lost 4 bases, leaving 4 bases of the junction unmatched. The CDR3 nucleotides are TGTGCCAGCAGCTCCCGGGACAGAAATCAGCCCCAGCATTTT. It yields the protein CASSSRDRNQPQHF.

The chain has TRBV4-2 and TRBJ2-7; 13 positions agree with TRBD2. The germline CDR1 and CDR2 sequences are LGHNA and YNFKEQ. The V segment lost 4 bases and the J segment 1 base; nucleotides outside the gene matches: 7. CDR3 length: 17 amino acids. The CDR3 coding sequence is TGTGCCAGCAGCCTTGGGACTAGCGGGACTAGGTCCTACGAGCAGTACTTC. It codes for CASSLGTSGTRSYEQYF.

This clone was counted between two and nine times. The J gene is TRBJ1-5, the V gene TRBV28; a possible D gene is TRBD1 (5 bases). This CDR3 is 12 amino acids long. Germline V gene data show CDR1 as MDHEN and CDR2 as SYDVKM. The V end was cut by 11 bases, the J end by 6 bases, with 14 bases between. CDR3 region: CAGAWGTQPQHF. As DNA, the CDR3 is TGTGCCGGGGCTTGGGGGACTCAGCCCCAGCATTTT.

The gene calls are TRBV7-2 and TRBJ2-7; TRBD2 aligns across 13 bases. V shed 3 bases, J shed 5 bases, and the junction held 4 bases outside the gene matches. This CDR3 spans 15 amino acids. The germline gives CDR1 SGHTA, CDR2 FQGNSA. The CDR3 nucleotides are TGTGCCAGCAGCTTCGTAGGACTAGCGGGAGACGAGCAGTACTTC. Translation gives CASSFVGLAGDEQYF.

The chain couples TRBV20-1 to TRBJ2-1, with D hard to call. This CDR3 contains 11 residues. Deletions cut 2 bases from V and 9 bases from J, with 8 bases between. In germline, CDR1 is DFQATT, CDR2 SNEGSKA (reference sequence). The CDR3 protein is CSARQTGEQFF. For the CDR3, the DNA is TGCAGTGCTAGACAGACTGGTGAGCAGTTCTTC.

This chain joins TRBV4-3 and TRBJ1-1, with D uncertain. This CDR3 has 11 residues. With 3 bases removed from V and 10 bases from J, the gap between germline ends came to 9 bases. Looked up from germline, CDR1 is LGHNA and CDR2 is YSLEER. CDR3 bases: TGCGCCAGCAGCCAGGGCCTCGTAGCTTTCTTT. Amino acids: CASSQGLVAFF.

The chain has TRBV7-9 and TRBJ2-1, with D unclear. The CDR3 has 13 residues. Germline CDR1 and CDR2: SEHNR and FQNEAQ (reference sequence). V was clipped by 1 base and J by 8 bases, with 9 bases between them. CDR3 coding DNA: TGTGCCAGCAGCTTAGGGGTTTCGTATGAGCAGTTCTTC. It specifies CASSLGVSYEQFF.

The gene calls are TRBV7-4 and TRBJ1-1; 9 bases agree with TRBD1. The CDR3 totals 14 residues. The junction had 4 bases not matched to a gene; V was cut back by 5 bases and J by 3 bases. The germline gives CDR1 SGHVT, CDR2 SQSDAQ. The CDR3 loop reads CASSPRTGDTEAFF. The CDR3 DNA reads TGTGCCAGCAGCCCACGGACAGGGGACACTGAAGCTTTCTTT.

The chain joins TRBV28 to TRBJ2-7; D not resolved. CDR3 length equals 14 residues. From germline, CDR1 is MDHEN and CDR2 SYDVKM. V shed 4 bases and J shed 0 bases, with 10 bases lying between them. CDR3 in amino acids: CASSYPGGSYEQYF. The CDR3 coding sequence is TGTGCCAGCAGTTACCCTGGCGGCTCCTACGAGCAGTACTTC.

The J gene is TRBJ2-5, the V gene TRBV30, with D possibly being TRBD1 (5 bases). Between the trimmed V and J ends, which lost 3 bases and 5 bases, there was a span of 19 bases. The germline V gene has CDR1 GTSNPN and CDR2 SVGIG (reference sequence). The CDR3 loop spans 15 amino acids. CDR3 nucleotides: TGTGCCTGGAGGGGCAGGGCTTTACCTTTCGAGACCCAGTACTTC. Encoded protein: CAWRGRALPFETQYF.

V is TRBV7-2 and J is TRBJ2-1, with TRBD2 identical over 11 bases. This CDR3 region has 15 residues. Germline CDR1 reads SGHTA; CDR2 reads FQGNSA. V lost 5 bases, J lost 2 bases, and 2 bases stayed unmatched. The CDR3 loop is CASSRGLAAYNEQFF. The CDR3 DNA sequence: TGTGCCAGCAGCCGGGGACTAGCGGCCTACAATGAGCAGTTCTTC.

The rearrangement joins TRBV9 to TRBJ2-7; TRBD1 aligns across 7 bases. With 4 bases clipped from V and 3 bases from J, the junction kept 13 bases outside the gene matches. CDR1 is SGDLS and CDR2 is YYNGEE in the germline V gene. This CDR3 is built from 16 residues. CDR3 residues: CASSYSPGQIFYEQYF. The CDR3 DNA is TGTGCCAGCAGCTATTCTCCGGGACAGATATTCTACGAGCAGTACTTC.

This clone turned up a few times. The chain employs TRBV10-3 and TRBJ2-3, with 13 bases fitting TRBD2. The germline gives CDR1 ENHRY, CDR2 SYGVKD. The V segment lost 4 bases and the J segment 8 bases; nucleotides outside the gene matches: 6. This CDR3 is 15 amino acids long. CDR3 sequence (DNA): TGTGCCATCAGTGGGACTAGCGGGAGTTCCGGTACGCAGTATTTT. Translating gives CAISGTSGSSGTQYF.

The chain recombines TRBV27 with TRBJ2-7; TRBD1 matches at 9 bases. From germline, CDR1 is MNHEY and CDR2 SMNVEV (reference sequence). This CDR3 contains 15 residues. The junction had 9 bases not matched to a gene; V was cut back by 2 bases and J by 7 bases. CDR3 bases: TGTGCCAGCAGTTTAAAAGGGGACAGGGCTCGGGAGCAGTACTTC. Protein sequence: CASSLKGDRAREQYF.

The gene calls are TRBV5-4 and TRBJ1-1, with 7 bases lining up with TRBD1. The V segment lost 4 bases and the J segment 5 bases; nucleotides outside the gene matches: 8. This CDR3 is built from 14 residues. CDR1 is SGHNT and CDR2 is YYREEE in the germline V gene (reference sequence). The CDR3 is CASSPGRGSTEAFF. The CDR3 DNA follows: TGTGCCAGCAGCCCCGGCAGGGGGAGTACTGAAGCTTTCTTT.

The V and J genes are TRBV27 and TRBJ2-3; D is tentatively TRBD1 or TRBD2 (5 bases each). Germline V gives CDR1 MNHEY, CDR2 SMNVEV (reference sequence). The length of the CDR3 is 13 residues. Trimming shortened V by 5 bases and J by 8 bases, and 14 bases separated the two germline ends. The CDR3 reads CASSPPGTATQYF. The CDR3 nucleotides read TGTGCCAGCAGTCCCCCCGGGACGGCTACGCAGTATTTT.